A single sample is the source of the 22 T cell receptor beta chains below, sequenced in a study of T cell repertoires in aging, cancer and after chemotherapy (dated by TCRdb to the late 2010s). TCR beta rearrangements were amplified from genomic DNA isolated from peripheral blood, not from sorted cells or RNA. TCRdb records Illumina MiSeq as the sequencer. Using a mixed TRB-A/B primer pool, multiplex touch-down PCR amplified rearranged TRB sequences covering the V, D and J segments. Using fastp trimming at Q25 and MiXCR clonotype assembly, TCRdb reanalyzed the public sequencing data and kept in-frame beta chains. A single entry per CDR3 protein holds the most common genes and DNA from its merged rows. Across this sample there are fewer than 2,000 distinct CDR3 sequences, with less than 40% seen only once. Approximately 20% of the sample is held by the ten biggest clonotypes. Sample: blood. The receptors shown here come from a human donor with a solid tumor.

The chain carries TRBV6-4 and TRBJ2-3; TRBD2 aligns across 12 bases. Germline V gene data show CDR1 as MRHNA and CDR2 as SNTAGT. With 4 bases clipped from V and 2 bases from J, the junction kept 1 base outside the gene matches. CDR3 size: 15 residues. CDR3 in DNA: TGTGCCAGCAGTGGGACTAGCGGGGTCACAGATACGCAGTATTTT. Encoded protein: CASSGTSGVTDTQYF.

This clonotype showed up just a few times. The chain employs TRBV6-4 and TRBJ2-1; TRBD2 is a possible D gene (5 bases). V lost 0 bases and J lost 5, with 8 bases in between. The germline V gene has CDR1 MRHNA and CDR2 SNTAGT. This CDR3 spans 14 amino acids. The CDR3 bases are TGTGCCAGCAGTGACTCTGGGGAGAACAATGAGCAGTTCTTC. Its translation: CASSDSGENNEQFF.

This clonotype is large. This rearrangement joins TRBV6-6 to TRBJ2-6; possibly TRBD1 or TRBD2 for D (5 bases each). CDR3 length equals 17 residues. V lost 2 bases to trimming and J lost 2 bases, with 13 bases between them. Per the germline V gene, CDR1 is MNHNY and CDR2 is SVGAGI (reference sequence). The CDR3 bases are TGTGCCAGCAGTTACGGACCAAGAGGGGCTGGGGCCAACGTCCTGACTTTC. Translating gives CASSYGPRGAGANVLTF.

In this sample, this clonotype is medium-sized. The V and J genes are TRBV11-2 and TRBJ2-7; no definite D call. Deletions cut 0 bases from V and 9 bases from J, with 12 bases between. Germline V gene data show CDR1 as SGHAT and CDR2 as FQNNGV. The CDR3 spans 13 residues. CDR3 residues: CASSLDPDLGQYF. In DNA form, the CDR3 reads TGTGCCAGCAGCTTAGATCCAGACCTCGGGCAGTACTTC.

The rearrangement links TRBV27 to TRBJ2-7; D unresolved. CDR1 is MNHEY and CDR2 is SMNVEV in the germline V gene (reference sequence). The CDR3 is made up of 12 amino acids. V gave up 6 bases and J gave up 1 base, with 7 bases separating them. The CDR3 reads CASSPGSYEQYF. CDR3 sequence (DNA): TGTGCCAGCAGCCCCGGGTCCTACGAGCAGTACTTC.

The chain uses TRBV12-3 or TRBV12-4 and TRBJ1-1; D might be TRBD1 (5 bases). V was pared by 8 bases and J by 7 bases, with 14 bases between. This CDR3 has 12 residues. The CDR3 sequence: CASARQGSEAFF. The CDR3 nucleotides are TGTGCCAGCGCACGTCAGGGCAGTGAAGCTTTCTTT.

This chain joins TRBV28 and TRBJ2-7; no reliable D call. Germline CDR1 reads MDHEN; CDR2 reads SYDVKM. Trimming stripped 2 bases from V and 6 bases from J, with 5 bases between. The CDR3 length is 11 residues. CDR3 protein: CASSLTLEQYF. CDR3 bases: TGTGCCAGCAGTTTAACCCTCGAGCAGTACTTC.

This clonotype qualifies as large. The genes are TRBV7-3 and TRBJ2-3; D remains ambiguous. Germline V lookup: CDR1 SGHTA, CDR2 FQGTGA. The CDR3 totals 14 residues. Between the trimmed V and J ends, which lost 2 bases and 4 bases, there was a span of 10 bases. CDR3 nucleotides: TGTGCCAGCAGCTTACCTGAGGTGGCAGATACGCAGTATTTT. Its protein product is CASSLPEVADTQYF.

CDR3 DNA: TGTGCCAGCAGCCTCGAGGGGGCCGAAAATTCACCCCTCCACTTT. Protein sequence: CASSLEGAENSPLHF. The gene calls are TRBV9 and TRBJ1-6; 7 bases line up with TRBD1. Germline V lookup: CDR1 SGDLS, CDR2 YYNGEE. Trimming cost V 4 bases and J 7 bases; bases outside gene matches: 8. The CDR3 has 15 residues.

Only a few counts were recorded for this clonotype. The chain uses TRBV12-3 or TRBV12-4 and TRBJ1-3, with 8 bases fitting TRBD1. The junction had 11 bases not matched to a gene; V was cut back by 5 bases and J by 2 bases. The CDR3 loop spans 17 amino acids. The CDR3 bases are TGTGCCAGCAGTGGGAGGACAGGGCGGGTTACTGGAAACACCATATATTTT. Translation: CASSGRTGRVTGNTIYF.

This clonotype was found a few times. This chain joins TRBV10-3 and TRBJ1-2; D not resolved. V gave up 7 bases and J gave up 2 bases, with 11 bases separating them. The CDR3 consists of 13 residues. Germline V gene sequence: CDR1 ENHRY, CDR2 SYGVKD. CDR3 residues: CAINKDGNYGYTF. DNA of the CDR3: TGTGCCATCAATAAAGACGGCAACTATGGCTACACCTTC.

This chain links TRBV18 with TRBJ1-1, with D perhaps matching TRBD1 (6 bases). The CDR3 contains 15 residues. Trimming removed 3 bases at V and 1 base at J, with 12 bases between. Germline V gives CDR1 KGHSH, CDR2 LQKENI. DNA of the CDR3: TGTGCCAGCTCACCCAGCTCAGGGGCGAACACTGAAGCTTTCTTT. Translated, it gives CASSPSSGANTEAFF.

This clonotype was found a few times. The chain couples TRBV12-3 or TRBV12-4 to TRBJ2-1; D not resolved. Trimming pared 5 bases from V and 6 bases from J, leaving 17 bases between. The CDR3 sequence is 15 residues long. The CDR3 reads CASSPTHLILNEQFF. In DNA form, the CDR3 reads TGTGCCAGCAGTCCGACTCACCTAATACTCAATGAGCAGTTCTTC.

There are a few counts of this clonotype. V usage is TRBV28 and J usage is TRBJ2-7, with D uncertain. V was trimmed by 5 bases and J by 2 bases, leaving 19 bases between them. Germline loops: CDR1 MDHEN, CDR2 SYDVKM. The CDR3 is 16 residues long. CDR3 residues: CASSGWSQAVPYEQYF. CDR3 sequence (DNA): TGTGCCAGCAGTGGATGGAGTCAGGCTGTTCCCTACGAGCAGTACTTC.

The genes are TRBV7-9 and TRBJ2-3, with TRBD2 identical over 7 bases. In germline, CDR1 is SEHNR, CDR2 FQNEAQ (reference sequence). V dropped 3 bases and J dropped 3; count of bases not matched to a gene: 15. The CDR3 covers 18 residues. CDR3 bases: TGTGCCAGCAGCTTTCTTGCGGCTAGCGGAGAAACTACAGATACGCAGTATTTT. This codes for CASSFLAASGETTDTQYF.

The gene calls are TRBV12-3 or TRBV12-4 and TRBJ2-7; D gene ambiguous. Trimming removed 4 bases from V and 2 bases from J, with 15 bases in between. The CDR3 extends over 15 amino acids. CDR3 in DNA: TGTGCCAGCAGTTCTCCGGAGAGTCGCCCCTACGAGCAGTACTTC. Its protein is CASSSPESRPYEQYF.

V usage is TRBV19 and J usage is TRBJ2-1; 12 nucleotides line up with TRBD2. There are 20 residues in the CDR3. V lost 5 bases to trimming and J lost 2 bases; unmatched junction nucleotides: 16. In germline, CDR1 is LNHDA, CDR2 SQIVND (reference sequence). The CDR3 sequence is CASSPRLAGDGVVTYNEQFF. The CDR3 DNA reads TGTGCCAGTAGTCCAAGACTAGCGGGAGACGGCGTGGTGACCTACAATGAGCAGTTCTTC.

CDR3 sequence (DNA): TGCAGTGCGTACCCCGGGACAGCGTTTTATAATTCACCCCTCCACTTT. Its translation is CSAYPGTAFYNSPLHF. The chain is built from TRBV20-1 and TRBJ1-6; 7 bases align to TRBD1. CDR3 size: 16 residues. Losses at the gene ends were 6 bases for V and 4 bases for J; bases not matched to a gene: 12. Germline V gives CDR1 DFQATT, CDR2 SNEGSKA (reference sequence).

The table lists this clonotype with a few counts. The chain joins TRBV6-5 to TRBJ1-1; a weak D match, TRBD1 (5 bases). The germline V and J ends were trimmed by 6 bases and 5 bases, with 16 bases remaining between them. Germline CDR1 is MNHEY and CDR2 is SVGAGI. This CDR3 contains 14 residues. CDR3 region: CASSPRGERTEAFF. The CDR3 DNA follows: TGTGCCAGCAGCCCAAGGGGAGAGCGGACTGAAGCTTTCTTT.

The chain recombines TRBV5-5 with TRBJ1-4; TRBD1 is a possible D gene (5 bases). The CDR3 extends over 14 amino acids. Germline CDR1 reads SGHKS; CDR2 reads YYEKEE (reference sequence). Trimming pared 0 bases from V and 4 bases from J, leaving 7 bases between. CDR3 protein: CASSLGQSNEKLFF. CDR3 sequence (DNA): TGTGCCAGCAGCTTGGGACAGAGTAATGAAAAACTGTTTTTT.

The DNA of the CDR3 is TGTGCCATCAGTGCTTGGCTAGCGGGAGATCCATATACGCAGTATTTT. Its translation is CAISAWLAGDPYTQYF. V is TRBV10-3 and J is TRBJ2-3; 10 positions match TRBD2. CDR3 length equals 16 residues. Unmatched junction bases numbered 11, after V lost 4 bases and J lost 7 bases. Germline loops: CDR1 ENHRY, CDR2 SYGVKD.

The chain carries TRBV29-1 and TRBJ2-7; TRBD1 matches 10 bases. The CDR3 is 20 amino acids. Germline V CDR1 and CDR2: SQVTM, ANQGSEA. The J segment lost 1 base and the V segment lost 7 bases, leaving 25 bases of the junction unmatched. In DNA, the CDR3 is TGCAGCGAGAACCCAAATCCACAAAGTTGGGACAGGGGATTTTCCTACGAGCAGTACTTC. This translates into CSENPNPQSWDRGFSYEQYF.